This TCR beta chain was captured in a study of T cells in localized non-small cell lung cancer. General study results and limits: A median approximately 53 of the top 100 tumor clones appeared in adjacent lung. Tumor trailed uninvolved adjacent lung in T cell clonality, which peaked there.

V gave up 3 bases and J gave up 0 bases, with 18 bases separating them. Germline-derived CDR1 and CDR2 are ENHRY and SYGVKD. The CDR3 has 17 residues. Libraries were prepared by immunoSEQ multiplex PCR; TCRdb keeps only in-frame clonotypes and omits some of them. The sample holds fewer than 8,000 clones, roughly 92% seen once. With regard to this clone: Its antigen is not identified.

V gene TRBV10-3 combines with J gene TRBJ2-7; a weak D match, TRBD2 (5 bases). Specimen: peripheral blood, collected before any cancer treatment. The TCR was taken from a woman aged 35-70 years with stage I lung adenocarcinoma. The CDR3 region has the DNA TGTGCCATCAGTGACCCCCCCTCGCGGGTGAGCTCCTACGAGCAGTACTTC. It is translated as CAISDPPSRVSSYEQYF.